These 26 T cell receptor beta chains came from one sample sequenced in a study of CD8 T cells in ankylosing spondylitis. MiXCR, run by TCRdb on the 5' RACE reads, gives a single entry per CDR3 protein. Of 150,000 or so distinct CDR3 sequences listed, about 18% were seen once; the top ten hold under 9%. Sequencing input: blood, either unsorted or a sorted T cell fraction (not recorded which). The source is a male donor with ankylosing spondylitis or in good health (not recorded which).

The rearrangement joins TRBV2 to TRBJ2-1, with 10 bases lining up with TRBD2. Trimming removed 2 bases from V and 7 bases from J; junction bases left unmatched: 8. The CDR3 is 16 residues long. Germline V gene lookup returns CDR1 SNHLY and CDR2 FYNNEI. CDR3 bases: TGTGCCAGCAGTGAAAGGCTAGCGGGAGAACAAAATGAGCAGTTCTTC. This codes for CASSERLAGEQNEQFF.

The chain carries TRBV11-2 and TRBJ1-1; D gene ambiguous. This CDR3 comprises 12 residues. Trimming pared 3 bases from V and 8 bases from J, leaving 10 bases between. The germline V gene encodes CDR1 SGHAT and CDR2 FQNNGV. For the CDR3, the DNA is TGTGCCAGCAGCTTGAGTAGATTGGAAGCTTTCTTT. Its protein product is CASSLSRLEAFF.

The chain has TRBV11-2 and TRBJ1-4; D might be TRBD1 (6 bases). Germline CDR1 reads SGHAT; CDR2 reads FQNNGV. Deletions cut 8 bases from V and 4 bases from J, with 14 bases between. The CDR3 loop spans 14 amino acids. The CDR3 protein is CASGGASLNEKLFF. CDR3 in DNA: TGTGCCAGCGGGGGGGCATCGCTTAATGAAAAACTGTTTTTT.

This clonotype was found many times. The CDR3 loop reads CATNVRTGGFTGELFF. The CDR3 DNA is TGTGCCACAAATGTCAGGACAGGGGGTTTCACCGGGGAGCTGTTTTTT. V and J are TRBV5-6 and TRBJ2-2; 10 bases agree with TRBD1. Losses at the gene ends were 9 bases for V and 4 bases for J; bases not matched to a gene: 12. This CDR3 is built from 16 residues. Germline CDR1 and CDR2: SGHDT and YYEEEE.

This clonotype was detected ten times or more. A read error may produce the germline difference seen at one junction end. The rearrangement joins TRBV2 to TRBJ1-5; D gene ambiguous. CDR1 and CDR2 (germline): SNHLY, FYNNEI. The CDR3 totals 15 residues. The DNA for the CDR3 is TGTGCCAGCAGCGAAGGATTTATCGGCAATCAGCCCCAGCATTTT. It yields the protein CASSEGFIGNQPQHF.

In its sample, this clonotype was seen many times. The chain combines TRBV6-5 with TRBJ2-1, with D hard to call. Per germline, CDR1 MNHEY and CDR2 SVGAGI. V was shortened by 10 bases and J by 12 bases, with 13 bases between the two germline ends. This CDR3 is built from 10 residues. CDR3 sequence: CATTNRVQFF. CDR3 sequence (DNA): TGTGCCACCACCAACCGAGTGCAGTTCTTC.

The rearrangement uses TRBV20-1 and TRBJ1-5; TRBD1 agrees at 7 bases. CDR3 length: 13 residues. The V and J ends lost 4 bases and 3 bases, in that order; junction bases with no gene match: 3. CDR1 is DFQATT, CDR2 SNEGSKA, per germline (reference sequence). The CDR3 DNA sequence: TGCAGTGCTATTAGGGGGCCCAATCAGCCCCAGCATTTT. Amino acid sequence: CSAIRGPNQPQHF.

This clonotype has at least ten counts. This rearrangement joins TRBV20-1 to TRBJ2-3; D not resolved. The CDR3 runs to 10 residues. With 7 bases removed from V and 3 bases from J, the gap between germline ends came to 5 bases. CDR1 DFQATT and CDR2 SNEGSKA come from the germline V gene (reference sequence). This CDR3 is CSGSTDTQYF. CDR3 sequence (DNA): TGCAGTGGTAGTACAGATACGCAGTATTTT.

This clonotype has ten or more counts. This chain connects TRBV28 to TRBJ2-5; 8 positions agree with TRBD2. The CDR3 spans 16 residues. With 4 bases clipped from V and 5 bases from J, the junction kept 12 bases outside the gene matches. Germline V CDR1 and CDR2: MDHEN, SYDVKM. The DNA for the CDR3 is TGTGCCAGCAGTTCATTGGTAGCGGGAAAAGCGGAGACCCAGTACTTC. Translation gives CASSSLVAGKAETQYF. The full variable domain, with the rest looked up from reference TRBV28 and TRBJ2-5, is DVKVTQSSRYLVKRTGEKVFLECVQDMDHENMFWYRQDPGLGLRLIYFSYDVKMKEKGDIPEGYSVSREKKERFSLILESASTNQTSMYLCASSSLVAGKAETQYFGPGTRLLVL.

The table lists this clonotype with a count of one. This sequence joins TRBV2 and TRBJ2-3; 10 bases map to TRBD2. Germline values: CDR1 SNHLY, CDR2 FYNNEI. The CDR3 is 16 amino acids. After removal of 2 bases from V and 2 bases from J, the junction contained 4 bases not matched to a gene. The CDR3 nucleotides are TGTGCCAGCAGTGAAAGGACTAGCGGCTACACAGATACGCAGTATTTT. Amino acids: CASSERTSGYTDTQYF.

The chain recombines TRBV6-1 with TRBJ1-1, with a weak D call TRBD1 (6 bases). The CDR3 has 13 residues. V lost 6 bases to trimming and J lost 1 base, with 9 bases between them. Germline-derived CDR1 and CDR2 are MNHNS and SASEGT. CDR3: CASRATGNTEAFF. The CDR3 DNA is TGTGCCAGCAGAGCGACAGGGAACACTGAAGCTTTCTTT.

This clonotype was found a few times. The rearrangement links TRBV6-5 to TRBJ2-5; maybe TRBD1 (5 bases). V lost 2 bases to trimming and J lost 7 bases, with 17 bases between them. Germline lookup yields CDR1 MNHEY and CDR2 SVGAGI. The CDR3 spans 15 residues. CDR3 bases: TGTGCCAGCAGTTACGCCTCAACCAGGGTCCGGACCCAGTACTTC. Residues: CASSYASTRVRTQYF.

The genes are TRBV3-1 and TRBJ2-1; 14 bases line up with TRBD2. The germline CDR1 and CDR2 sequences are LGHDT and YNNKEL (reference sequence). After removal of 5 bases from V and 9 bases from J, the junction contained 12 bases not matched to a gene. The CDR3 sequence is 17 residues long. The CDR3 is CASSKLFRTSGRTEQFF. CDR3 in DNA: TGTGCCAGCAGCAAACTTTTTCGGACTAGCGGGAGGACTGAGCAGTTCTTC.

This clonotype was observed at least ten times. The CDR3 DNA sequence: TGCAGTGCTAAAGGACAGGGCACAGATACGCAGTATTTT. It is translated as CSAKGQGTDTQYF. This chain joins TRBV20-1 and TRBJ2-3; 7 bases match TRBD1. The germline V gene encodes CDR1 DFQATT and CDR2 SNEGSKA (reference sequence). This CDR3 region has 13 residues. Trimming took 4 bases from V and 1 from J; bases not matched to a gene: 2.

This clonotype was counted a few times. The chain recombines TRBV7-9 with TRBJ1-4; D gene unclear. The V gene lost 1 base and the J gene lost 7 bases, with 10 bases spanning the gap. CDR1 is SEHNR, CDR2 FQNEAQ, per germline (reference sequence). The CDR3 runs 14 residues. DNA for the CDR3: TGTGCCAGCAGCTTAGGAGGCTTCGGTGAAAAACTGTTTTTT. Translation gives CASSLGGFGEKLFF.

The sample holds many counts of this clonotype. V and J are TRBV18 and TRBJ2-7; D perhaps matches TRBD2 (6 bases). V was trimmed by 6 bases and J by 3 bases, leaving 15 bases between them. This CDR3 comprises 14 residues. Germline-derived CDR1 and CDR2 are KGHSH and LQKENI. This chain's CDR3 is CASSPRGRSYEQYF. The CDR3, as DNA: TGTGCCAGCTCTCCGCGGGGCAGGAGCTACGAGCAGTACTTC.

This clonotype was counted ten times or more. The chain carries TRBV15 and TRBJ2-7; D is perhaps TRBD1 (6 bases). This CDR3 is built from 15 residues. Trimming pared 0 bases from V and 4 bases from J, leaving 13 bases between. The germline V gene has CDR1 LNHNV and CDR2 YYDKDF (reference sequence). The CDR3 reads CATSRERGQQYEQYF. The CDR3 DNA is TGTGCCACCAGCAGAGAGCGTGGACAGCAATACGAGCAGTACTTC.

The V call is TRBV7-6, the J call TRBJ2-1, with a tentative D call TRBD2 (5 bases). V lost 5 bases, J lost 7 bases, and 12 bases lay in between. Germline V lookup: CDR1 SGHVS, CDR2 FNYEAQ. The CDR3 covers 13 residues. The CDR3 loop reads CASSEGGSNEQFF. The CDR3 DNA is TGTGCCAGCAGCGAAGGCGGGTCTAATGAGCAGTTCTTC.

This clonotype was counted ten times or more. J is TRBJ2-2 and V is TRBV20-1; possible D gene TRBD2, 5 bases. CDR3 length: 17 residues. Germline lookup yields CDR1 DFQATT and CDR2 SNEGSKA (reference sequence). V dropped 0 bases and J dropped 6 bases, with 20 bases sitting between them. The CDR3 protein is CSARDALGGANAGELFF. CDR3 nucleotide sequence: TGCAGTGCTAGAGATGCCCTAGGAGGCGCGAATGCCGGGGAGCTGTTTTTT.

This clonotype was seen at least ten times. The gene calls are TRBV7-6 and TRBJ1-1; no reliable D call. The germline V gene has CDR1 SGHVS and CDR2 FNYEAQ. Trimming took 3 bases from V and 0 from J, leaving 5 bases between them. The CDR3 has 13 amino acids. CDR3 protein: CASSFTVNTEAFF. The CDR3 nucleotides are TGTGCCAGCAGCTTTACGGTGAACACTGAAGCTTTCTTT.

The chain couples TRBV28 to TRBJ2-2; D gene ambiguous. Germline CDR1 reads MDHEN; CDR2 reads SYDVKM. Deletions cut 7 bases from V and 1 base from J, with 7 bases between. CDR3 length: 13 residues. CDR3 amino acids: CASMGGNTGELFF. CDR3 coding DNA: TGTGCCAGCATGGGCGGGAACACCGGGGAGCTGTTTTTT.

This clonotype appeared many times. The V gene is TRBV7-8, the J gene TRBJ2-7; D ambiguous. Trimming removed 5 bases from V and 5 bases from J, with 10 bases in between. The CDR3 is 12 amino acids. The germline gives CDR1 SGHVS, CDR2 FQNEAQ. The CDR3 DNA reads as TGTGCCAGCAGCCCCCACCGCAACGAGCAGTACTTC. It specifies CASSPHRNEQYF.

This clonotype was picked up many times. This sequence joins TRBV5-1 and TRBJ2-1; a possible D gene is TRBD2 (6 bases). This CDR3 is built from 14 residues. Germline values: CDR1 SGHRS, CDR2 YFSETQ. Trimming stripped 4 bases from V and 5 bases from J, with 13 bases between. CDR3 protein: CASSLSSSDNEQFF. The CDR3, as DNA: TGCGCCAGCAGCCTATCCTCTAGCGACAATGAGCAGTTCTTC.

This clonotype was recorded many times. This chain connects TRBV20-1 to TRBJ2-7; 9 bases fit TRBD2. The length of the CDR3 is 13 residues. V lost 6 bases, J lost 4 bases, and 7 bases stayed unmatched. CDR1 and CDR2 from the germline V gene are DFQATT and SNEGSKA (reference sequence). The DNA of the CDR3 is TGCAGTGCCATTAGCGGGAGTTGGTACGAGCAGTACTTC. Translation gives CSAISGSWYEQYF.

This clonotype was picked up many times. The chain combines TRBV20-1 with TRBJ2-7, with 9 nucleotides matching TRBD2. Germline lookup yields CDR1 DFQATT and CDR2 SNEGSKA (reference sequence). Losses at the gene ends were 3 bases for V and 2 bases for J; bases not matched to a gene: 14. There are 17 residues in the CDR3. DNA of the CDR3: TGCAGTGCTAGTGGTGGTAGCGGGAGAATTGACACCTACGAGCAGTACTTC. It yields the protein CSASGGSGRIDTYEQYF.

V usage is TRBV29-1 and J usage is TRBJ2-7; 9 bases line up with TRBD1. After removal of 5 bases from V and 3 bases from J, the junction contained 11 bases not matched to a gene. CDR3 length: 15 residues. Germline V CDR1 and CDR2: SQVTM, ANQGSEA. CDR3 DNA sequence: TGCAGCGTTTCCACCCCAGGACAGGGGAACTACGAGCAGTACTTC. It codes for CSVSTPGQGNYEQYF.